Below are 13 T cell receptor beta chains sequenced from a single sample in a study of radiation and T cells in renal cell carcinoma. Repertoires were generated with immunoSEQ multiplex PCR, while TCRdb's copy carries only in-frame clones and drops some. The sample consists of about 47,000 clones, 75% to 85% of them appearing once. Time point of the sample: blood 2 weeks post-SBRT. Described treatment: 15 Gy SBRT to primary tumor, nephrectomy 4 weeks later. The sequencing here drew on blood, taken from a patient whose treatment included radiotherapy and nephrectomy. Receptor source: a woman between 65 and 79 years old with renal cell carcinoma.

This clone has a single count. V usage is TRBV7-9 and J usage is TRBJ1-1; 12 bases align to TRBD1. The trim removed 4 bases at V and 5 bases at J, leaving 8 bases unmatched. Germline V gene data show CDR1 as SEHNR and CDR2 as FQNEAQ (reference sequence). The CDR3 runs 16 residues. The CDR3 here is CASSSWGTGGLTEAFF. CDR3 DNA: TGTGCCAGCAGCTCCTGGGGGACAGGGGGCTTAACTGAAGCTTTCTTT.

The V call is TRBV27, the J call TRBJ2-1; the D gene is possibly TRBD1 (5 bases). The CDR3 totals 13 residues. Germline lookup yields CDR1 MNHEY and CDR2 SMNVEV (reference sequence). Trimming removed 4 bases from V and 9 bases from J, with 13 bases in between. CDR3 DNA: TGTGCCAGCAGTTCGACCAGGGATACTGAGCAGTTCTTC. It yields the protein CASSSTRDTEQFF.

V gene TRBV9 combines with J gene TRBJ2-2; D not certain. CDR3 length equals 14 residues. The V gene's germline CDR1 is SGDLS and CDR2 YYNGEE. Trimming pared 5 bases from V and 6 bases from J, leaving 14 bases between. As DNA, the CDR3 is TGTGCCAGCAGGCCTGACTCGGACCCCGGGGAGCTGTTTTTT. Translated, it gives CASRPDSDPGELFF.

The gene calls are TRBV6-6 and TRBJ1-2; TRBD1 matches 10 bases. Per the germline V gene, CDR1 is MNHNY and CDR2 is SVGAGI (reference sequence). J was trimmed by 4 bases and V by 2 bases; bases with no gene match: 7. The CDR3 has 16 amino acids. DNA for the CDR3: TGTGCCAGCAGTTACCCGGGGGGACAGGGGACCTATGGCTACACCTTC. Translating it yields CASSYPGGQGTYGYTF.

The chain couples TRBV7-8 to TRBJ1-5; no firm D call. Germline V gives CDR1 SGHVS, CDR2 FQNEAQ. Trimming pared 4 bases from V and 5 bases from J, leaving 12 bases between. The CDR3 length is 14 residues. In DNA form, the CDR3 reads TGTGCCAGCAGCTCTTTGGGTCCAGATCAGCCCCAGCATTTT. Translating it yields CASSSLGPDQPQHF.

In regard to this clone: The junction and the germline gene differ at one end; a read error may be behind it. V gene TRBV5-6 combines with J gene TRBJ1-2; 7 nucleotides align to TRBD1. The CDR3 loop spans 11 amino acids. Germline V gene data show CDR1 as SGHDT and CDR2 as YYEEEE. The chain's CDR3 is CASSRPYRGRF. The CDR3 DNA sequence: TGTGCCAGCAGCCGGCCCTACAGGGGCCGCTTC.

V gene TRBV6-5 combines with J gene TRBJ1-4; 9 nucleotides match TRBD1. This CDR3 region has 15 residues. Germline lookup yields CDR1 MNHEY and CDR2 SVGAGI. Unmatched junction bases numbered 4, after V lost 0 bases and J lost 8 bases. In DNA form, the CDR3 reads TGTGCCAGCAGTTACTCGACAGGGGGTGAAGAAAAACTGTTTTTT. As protein: CASSYSTGGEEKLFF.

The gene calls are TRBV7-9 and TRBJ1-2; D not certain. Germline V gene lookup returns CDR1 SEHNR and CDR2 FQNEAQ (reference sequence). The CDR3 is made up of 14 amino acids. V shed 5 bases and J shed 8 bases, with 18 bases lying between them. CDR3 in amino acids: CASSVLGGWEGYTF. In nucleotides, the CDR3 is TGTGCCAGCAGCGTCCTAGGTGGATGGGAAGGCTACACCTTC.

A word on this clone: At one boundary the junction diverges from the germline segment, which might be a read error. V gene TRBV15 combines with J gene TRBJ1-1; TRBD1 matches at 10 bases. This CDR3 spans 13 amino acids. Germline loops: CDR1 LNHNV, CDR2 YYDKDF (reference sequence). Here the CDR3 DNA reads TGTGCCACCAGCAGAGATCCCGGGGACAGGGGTGACTTT. Its translation is CATSRDPGDRGDF.

The V and J genes are TRBV4-2 and TRBJ2-2; 11 positions agree with TRBD2. Germline CDR1 is LGHNA and CDR2 is YNFKEQ. The CDR3 has 16 amino acids. V shed 4 bases and J 5 bases; nucleotides not matched to a gene: 6. The CDR3 region is CASSLQLAGATGELFF. CDR3 nucleotide sequence: TGTGCCAGCAGCCTGCAACTAGCGGGAGCTACCGGGGAGCTGTTTTTT.

This chain links TRBV5-1 with TRBJ2-7, with D maybe TRBD1 (6 bases). Trimming removed 4 bases at V and 4 bases at J, with 18 bases between. Germline CDR1 is SGHRS and CDR2 is YFSETQ. This CDR3 region has 15 residues. The CDR3 is CASSQNPGTQYEQYF. The CDR3 nucleotides read TGCGCCAGCAGCCAAAACCCAGGGACACAATACGAGCAGTACTTC.

In its sample, this clone was seen once. This chain uses TRBV4-1 with TRBJ1-1; D unclear. From germline, CDR1 is MGHRA and CDR2 YSYEKL. Trimming removed 3 bases at V and 0 bases at J, with 11 bases between. CDR3 length: 15 amino acids. CDR3 loop: CASSHFREVNTEAFF. For the CDR3, the DNA is TGCGCCAGCAGCCACTTTAGAGAAGTGAACACTGAAGCTTTCTTT.

V usage is TRBV13 and J usage is TRBJ1-1, with 7 bases lining up with TRBD1. The V gene's germline CDR1 is PRHDT and CDR2 FYEKMQ (reference sequence). The ends lost 4 bases at V and 1 base at J; junction bases unmatched: 6. The CDR3 has 15 residues. CDR3 region: CASSSRQGENTEAFF. In nucleotides, the CDR3 is TGTGCCAGCAGCTCCCGACAGGGAGAGAACACTGAAGCTTTCTTT.